The sequence of this T cell receptor beta chain was determined in a study of identical twins. Study-wide findings and caveats: There was more out-of-frame TCR alpha sharing in monozygotic twins than models estimated. Beta out-of-frame sequences displayed a weaker excess of sharing between twins. The conclusions drew on cross-sectional statistical analysis instead of tracking the same donors.

This clonotype was recorded at least ten times. Antigen specificity is unknown. The CDR3 covers 15 residues. Deletions cut 5 bases from V and 6 bases from J, with 17 bases between. Unique molecular identifiers were present on cDNA, and template switching added a universal primer site. TCRdb re-derived calls from the 5' RACE reads in MiXCR, one entry per CDR3 protein. The table shows approximately 140,000 distinct CDR3 sequences, with under 4.5% occurring only once. The chain carries TRBV12-3 or TRBV12-4 and TRBJ2-1, with D maybe TRBD2 (6 bases). The receptor's source is a young man in good health. Material: memory T cells sorted from blood. In DNA form, the CDR3 reads TGTGCCAGCAGTCTCCTCGGGGGAGTGTCCAATGAGCAGTTCTTC. Its protein is CASSLLGGVSNEQFF.